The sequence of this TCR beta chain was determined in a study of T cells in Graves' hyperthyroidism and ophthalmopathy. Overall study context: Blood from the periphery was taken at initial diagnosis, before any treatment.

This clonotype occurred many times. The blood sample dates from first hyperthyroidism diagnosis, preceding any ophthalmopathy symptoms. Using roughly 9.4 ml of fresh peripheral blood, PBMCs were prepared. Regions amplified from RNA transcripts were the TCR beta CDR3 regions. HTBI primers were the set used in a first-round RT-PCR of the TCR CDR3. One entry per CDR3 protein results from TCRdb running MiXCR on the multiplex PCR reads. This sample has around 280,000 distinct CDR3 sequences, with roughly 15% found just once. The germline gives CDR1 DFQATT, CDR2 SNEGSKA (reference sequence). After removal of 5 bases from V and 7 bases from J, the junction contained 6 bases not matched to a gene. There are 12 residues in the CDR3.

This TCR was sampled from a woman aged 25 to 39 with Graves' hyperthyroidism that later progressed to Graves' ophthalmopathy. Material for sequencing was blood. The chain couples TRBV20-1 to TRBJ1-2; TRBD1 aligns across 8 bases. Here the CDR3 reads CSAGRQGSGYTF. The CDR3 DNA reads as TGCAGTGCTGGACGACAGGGGAGTGGCTACACCTTC.